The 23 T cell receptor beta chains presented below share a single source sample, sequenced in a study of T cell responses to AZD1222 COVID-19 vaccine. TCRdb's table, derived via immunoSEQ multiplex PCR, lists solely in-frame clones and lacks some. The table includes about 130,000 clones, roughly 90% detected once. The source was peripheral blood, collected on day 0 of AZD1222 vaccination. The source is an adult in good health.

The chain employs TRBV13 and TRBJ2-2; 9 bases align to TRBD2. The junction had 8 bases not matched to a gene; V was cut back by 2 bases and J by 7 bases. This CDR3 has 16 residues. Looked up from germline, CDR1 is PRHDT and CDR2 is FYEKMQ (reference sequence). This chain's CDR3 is CASSLLAGGPIGELFF. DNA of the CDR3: TGTGCCAGCAGCTTATTGGCGGGAGGGCCGATCGGGGAGCTGTTTTTT.

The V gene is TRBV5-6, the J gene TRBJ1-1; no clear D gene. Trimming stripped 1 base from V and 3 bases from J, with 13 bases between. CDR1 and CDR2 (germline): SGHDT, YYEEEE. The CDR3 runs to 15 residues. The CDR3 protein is CASSLSGLLYTEAFF. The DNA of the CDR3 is TGTGCCAGCAGCTTGTCGGGATTATTATACACTGAAGCTTTCTTT.

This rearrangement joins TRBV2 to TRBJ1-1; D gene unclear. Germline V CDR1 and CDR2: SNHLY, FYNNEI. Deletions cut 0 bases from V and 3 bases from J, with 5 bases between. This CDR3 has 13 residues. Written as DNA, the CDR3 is TGTGCCAGCAGTGAAGCAGGGCACACTGAAGCTTTCTTT. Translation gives CASSEAGHTEAFF.

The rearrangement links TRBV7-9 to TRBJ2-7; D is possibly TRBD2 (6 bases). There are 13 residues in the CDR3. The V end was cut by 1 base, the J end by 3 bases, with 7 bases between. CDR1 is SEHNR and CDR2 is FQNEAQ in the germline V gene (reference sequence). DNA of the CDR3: TGTGCCAGCAGCTTAGTTAGCGGCTACGAGCAGTACTTC. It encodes CASSLVSGYEQYF.

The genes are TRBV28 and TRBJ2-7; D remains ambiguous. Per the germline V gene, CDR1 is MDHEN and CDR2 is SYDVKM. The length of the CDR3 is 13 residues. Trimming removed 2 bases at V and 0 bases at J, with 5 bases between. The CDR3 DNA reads TGTGCCAGCAGTTTAGGGTCCTCCTACGAGCAGTACTTC. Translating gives CASSLGSSYEQYF.

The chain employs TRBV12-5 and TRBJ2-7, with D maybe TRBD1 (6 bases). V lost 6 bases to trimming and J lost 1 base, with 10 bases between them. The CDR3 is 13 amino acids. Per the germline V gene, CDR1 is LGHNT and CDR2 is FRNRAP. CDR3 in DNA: TGTGCTAGTGGACAGGGCTTGTCCTACGAGCAGTACTTC. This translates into CASGQGLSYEQYF.

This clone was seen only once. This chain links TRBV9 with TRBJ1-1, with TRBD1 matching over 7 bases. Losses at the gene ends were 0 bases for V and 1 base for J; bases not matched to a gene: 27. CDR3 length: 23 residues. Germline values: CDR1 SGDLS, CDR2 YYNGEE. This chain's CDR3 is CASSVEPEPRGSGGREGNTEAFF. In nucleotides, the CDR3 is TGTGCCAGCAGCGTAGAACCCGAGCCTCGGGGCTCAGGGGGACGGGAAGGGAACACTGAAGCTTTCTTT.

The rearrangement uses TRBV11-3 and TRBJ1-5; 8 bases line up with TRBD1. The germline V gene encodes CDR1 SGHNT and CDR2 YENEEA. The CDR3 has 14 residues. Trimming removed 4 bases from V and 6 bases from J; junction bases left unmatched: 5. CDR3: CASSSDRDIQPQHF. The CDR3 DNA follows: TGTGCCAGCAGCTCGGACAGGGACATTCAGCCCCAGCATTTT.

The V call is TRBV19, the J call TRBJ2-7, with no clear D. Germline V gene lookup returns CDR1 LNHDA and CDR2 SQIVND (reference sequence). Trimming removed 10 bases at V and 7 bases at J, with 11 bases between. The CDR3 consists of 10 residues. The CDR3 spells CATRRGEQYF. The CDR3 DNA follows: TGTGCCACCCGCCGTGGGGAGCAGTACTTC.

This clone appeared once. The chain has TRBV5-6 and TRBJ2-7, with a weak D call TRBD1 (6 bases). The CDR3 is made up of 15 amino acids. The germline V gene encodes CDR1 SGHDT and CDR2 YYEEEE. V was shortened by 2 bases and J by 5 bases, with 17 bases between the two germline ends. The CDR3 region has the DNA TGTGCCAGCAGCTTTAGTTTTACAGGGAGAGACGAGCAGTACTTC. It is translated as CASSFSFTGRDEQYF.

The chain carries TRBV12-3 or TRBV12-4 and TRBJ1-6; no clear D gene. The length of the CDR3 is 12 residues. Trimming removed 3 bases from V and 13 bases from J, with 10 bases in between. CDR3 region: CASSLSGRPLHF. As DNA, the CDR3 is TGTGCCAGCAGTTTGTCAGGTCGTCCCCTCCACTTT.

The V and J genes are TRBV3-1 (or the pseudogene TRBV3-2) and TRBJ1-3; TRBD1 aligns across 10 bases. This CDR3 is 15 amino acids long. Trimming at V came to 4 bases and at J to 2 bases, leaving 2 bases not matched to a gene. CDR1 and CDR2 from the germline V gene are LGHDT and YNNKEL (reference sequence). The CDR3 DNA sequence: TGTGCCAGCAGCCTTGGGACAGGGGCTGGAAACACCATATATTTT. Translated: CASSLGTGAGNTIYF.

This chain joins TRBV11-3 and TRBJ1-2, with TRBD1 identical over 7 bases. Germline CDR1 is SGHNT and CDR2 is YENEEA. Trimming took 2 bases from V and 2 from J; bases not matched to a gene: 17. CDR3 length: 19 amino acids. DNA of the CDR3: TGTGCCAGCAGCTTATCAGGCCGCGGGACAGTTGGTTCGAACTATGGCTACACCTTC. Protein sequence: CASSLSGRGTVGSNYGYTF.

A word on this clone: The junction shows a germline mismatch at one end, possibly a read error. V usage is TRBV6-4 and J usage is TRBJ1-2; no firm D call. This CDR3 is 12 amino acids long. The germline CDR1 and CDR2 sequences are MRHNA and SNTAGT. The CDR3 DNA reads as TGTGCCAGCCGTGACGTTGGCTATGGCTACACCTTC. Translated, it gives CASRDVGYGYTF.

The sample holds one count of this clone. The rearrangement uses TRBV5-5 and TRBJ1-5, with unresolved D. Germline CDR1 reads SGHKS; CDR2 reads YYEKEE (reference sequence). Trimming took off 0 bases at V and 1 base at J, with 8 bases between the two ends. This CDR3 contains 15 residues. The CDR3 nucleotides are TGTGCCAGCAGCTTGGAGGAGCCGAGCAATCAGCCCCAGCATTTT. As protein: CASSLEEPSNQPQHF.

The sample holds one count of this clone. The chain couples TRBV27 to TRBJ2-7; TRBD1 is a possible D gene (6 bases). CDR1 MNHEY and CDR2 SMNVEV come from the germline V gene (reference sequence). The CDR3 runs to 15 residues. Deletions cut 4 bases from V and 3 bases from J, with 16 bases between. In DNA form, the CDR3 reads TGTGCCAGCAGTTCCCTCCTCCCAGGGGTCTACGAGCAGTACTTC. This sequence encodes CASSSLLPGVYEQYF.

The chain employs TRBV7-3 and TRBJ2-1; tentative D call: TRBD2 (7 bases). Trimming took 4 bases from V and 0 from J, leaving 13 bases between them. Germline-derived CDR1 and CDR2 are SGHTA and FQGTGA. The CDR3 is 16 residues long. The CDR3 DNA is TGTGCCAGCAGCTGGGGGGGACACCTCTCCTACAATGAGCAGTTCTTC. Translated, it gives CASSWGGHLSYNEQFF.

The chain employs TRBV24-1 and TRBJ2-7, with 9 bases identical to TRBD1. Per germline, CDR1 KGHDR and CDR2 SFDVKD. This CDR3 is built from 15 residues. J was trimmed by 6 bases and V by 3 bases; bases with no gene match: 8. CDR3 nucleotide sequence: TGTGCCACCAGTGATCCGGGACAGGGAAAAACCGAGCAGTACTTC. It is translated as CATSDPGQGKTEQYF.

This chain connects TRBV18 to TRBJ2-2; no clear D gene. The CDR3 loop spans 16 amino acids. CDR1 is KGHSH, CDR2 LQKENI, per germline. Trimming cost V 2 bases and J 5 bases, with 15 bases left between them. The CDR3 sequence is CASSPSSPSMTGELFF. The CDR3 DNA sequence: TGTGCCAGCTCACCATCCAGCCCGTCCATGACCGGGGAGCTGTTTTTT.

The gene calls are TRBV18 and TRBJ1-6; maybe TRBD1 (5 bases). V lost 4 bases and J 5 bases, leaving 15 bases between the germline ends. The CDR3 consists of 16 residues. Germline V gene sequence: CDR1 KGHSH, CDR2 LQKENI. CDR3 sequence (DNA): TGTGCCAGCTCACGGATGGAGGGGCTAGATAATTCACCCCTCCACTTT. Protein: CASSRMEGLDNSPLHF.

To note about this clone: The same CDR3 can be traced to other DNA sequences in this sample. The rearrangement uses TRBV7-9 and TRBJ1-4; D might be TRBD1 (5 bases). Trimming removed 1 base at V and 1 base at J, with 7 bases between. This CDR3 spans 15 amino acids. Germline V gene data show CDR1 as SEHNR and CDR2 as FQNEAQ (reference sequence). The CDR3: CASSLGQGTNEKLFF. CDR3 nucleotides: TGTGCCAGCAGCTTAGGGCAGGGAACTAATGAAAAACTGTTTTTT.

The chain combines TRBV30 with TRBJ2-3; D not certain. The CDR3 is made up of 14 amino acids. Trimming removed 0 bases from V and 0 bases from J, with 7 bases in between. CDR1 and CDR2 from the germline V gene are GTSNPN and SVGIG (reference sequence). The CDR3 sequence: CAWSVGGSTDTQYF. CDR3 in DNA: TGTGCCTGGAGTGTTGGTGGGAGCACAGATACGCAGTATTTT.

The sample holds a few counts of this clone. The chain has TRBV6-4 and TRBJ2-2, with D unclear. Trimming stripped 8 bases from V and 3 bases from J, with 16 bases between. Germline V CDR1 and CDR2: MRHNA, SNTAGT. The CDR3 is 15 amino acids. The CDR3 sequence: CASLPQTMDTGELFF. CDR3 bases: TGTGCCAGCCTTCCCCAGACAATGGACACCGGGGAGCTGTTTTTT.